The 21 T cell receptor beta chains listed next were all sequenced from one sample in a study of cytomegalovirus exposure and HLA in healthy donors. 13 Jbeta primers and 60 Vbeta primers were used for the PCR. Method: immunoSEQ multiplex PCR; TCRdb's copy keeps in-frame clones and lacks some. The sample contains under 150,000 clones, approximately 80% of which appear only once. Sequences were obtained from PBMCs. The receptors were gathered from a male donor in good health and CMV-seronegative.

The V and J genes are TRBV7-3 and TRBJ2-7; 10 bases align to TRBD2. CDR3 size: 14 residues. Germline V gene data show CDR1 as SGHTA and CDR2 as FQGTGA. V shed 5 bases, J shed 5 bases, and the junction held 6 bases outside the gene matches. The CDR3 bases are TGTGCCAGCAGCCTCGGGACTAGCGCTGACGAGCAGTACTTC. Its translation is CASSLGTSADEQYF.

This chain's CDR3 is CASRRQGINEQFF. The CDR3 bases are TGTGCCAGTAGGCGACAGGGGATCAATGAGCAGTTCTTC. The chain is built from TRBV19 and TRBJ2-1; 8 nucleotides match TRBD1. Germline loops: CDR1 LNHDA, CDR2 SQIVND (reference sequence). The CDR3 spans 13 residues. J lost 6 bases, V lost 6 bases, and 4 bases had no gene match.

The count of this clone is one. At the DNA level, this CDR3 is encoded by other sequences in the same sample as well. This chain uses TRBV4-3 with TRBJ2-3; D may be TRBD2 (5 bases). CDR1 and CDR2 from the germline V gene are LGHNA and YSLEER. The V end was cut by 4 bases, the J end by 2 bases, with 7 bases between. This CDR3 comprises 13 residues. The CDR3 region is CASSPGSTDTQYF. The CDR3 DNA sequence: TGCGCCAGCAGCCCGGGATCCACAGATACGCAGTATTTT.

The rearrangement uses TRBV18 and TRBJ2-5; D is unclear. The CDR3 contains 10 residues. V lost 3 bases, J lost 6 bases, and 2 bases lay in between. Germline CDR1 and CDR2: KGHSH and LQKENI. Here the CDR3 reads CASSPKTQYF. The DNA of the CDR3 is TGTGCCAGCTCACCCAAGACCCAGTACTTC.

The rearrangement uses TRBV27 and TRBJ1-1; D not certain. The CDR3 has 15 amino acids. Germline V gene data show CDR1 as MNHEY and CDR2 as SMNVEV (reference sequence). Deletions cut 5 bases from V and 1 base from J, with 14 bases between. CDR3 bases: TGTGCCAGCAGTCCCGAGGAGCGCGGGAACACTGAAGCTTTCTTT. Amino acid sequence: CASSPEERGNTEAFF.

Here the CDR3 reads CASSDRHWRDEQYF. CDR3 DNA sequence: TGTGCCAGCAGTGACCGACATTGGCGGGACGAGCAGTACTTC. V usage is TRBV6-5 and J usage is TRBJ2-7, with D possibly TRBD2 on 5 matching bases. CDR1 and CDR2 from the germline V gene are MNHEY and SVGAGI. This CDR3 is built from 14 residues. V shed 5 bases and J shed 5 bases, with 16 bases lying between them.

In its sample, this clone was seen once. The CDR3 is CASSLGSPYNEQFF. Written as DNA, the CDR3 is TGCGCCAGCAGCTTGGGGAGCCCATACAATGAGCAGTTCTTC. This chain connects TRBV5-1 to TRBJ2-1; D unresolved. CDR3 length: 14 amino acids. V was pared by 0 bases and J by 4 bases, with 8 bases between. Germline CDR1 SGHRS, CDR2 YFSETQ.

This chain uses TRBV2 with TRBJ2-2, with unresolved D. Germline V gene data show CDR1 as SNHLY and CDR2 as FYNNEI. Trimming took off 8 bases at V and 5 bases at J, with 15 bases between the two ends. The CDR3 totals 14 residues. This CDR3 is CASSFLDRTGELFF. CDR3 coding DNA: TGTGCCAGCTCTTTTTTAGATCGGACCGGGGAGCTGTTTTTT. Full variable domain (rest looked up from reference TRBV2 and TRBJ2-2): EPEVTQTPSHQVTQMGQEVILRCVPISNHLYFYWYRQILGQKVEFLVSFYNNEISEKSEIFDDQFSVERPDGSNFTLKIRSTKLEDSAMYFCASSFLDRTGELFFGEGSRLTVL.

The V and J genes are TRBV13 and TRBJ2-3; TRBD1 might be the D (7 bases). The ends were cut back, 8 bases at V and 6 bases at J, with 21 bases in the middle. The germline V gene has CDR1 PRHDT and CDR2 FYEKMQ (reference sequence). This CDR3 has 15 residues. The CDR3 DNA follows: TGTGCCAGCTTTATAGGGGGCTCCGGAGGGGATACGCAGTATTTT. Protein: CASFIGGSGGDTQYF. The entire variable domain, with the rest obtained from reference TRBV13 and TRBJ2-3, is as follows: AAGVIQSPRHLIKEKRETATLKCYPIPRHDTVYWYQQGPGQDPQFLISFYEKMQSDKGSIPDRFSAQQFSDYHSELNMSSLELGDSALYFCASFIGGSGGDTQYFGPGTRLTVL.

This clone was seen once. This sequence joins TRBV29-1 and TRBJ2-1, with 11 bases fitting TRBD2. Germline CDR1 is SQVTM and CDR2 is ANQGSEA. Trimming took 3 bases from V and 0 from J; bases not matched to a gene: 7. The CDR3 loop spans 17 amino acids. The CDR3 sequence: CSVDGTSGSSSYNEQFF. As DNA, the CDR3 is TGCAGCGTTGACGGGACTAGCGGTTCAAGCTCCTACAATGAGCAGTTCTTC.

The chain uses TRBV2 and TRBJ2-3; D ambiguous. The V end was cut by 4 bases, the J end by 4 bases, with 15 bases between. CDR3 length: 15 residues. The germline CDR1 and CDR2 sequences are SNHLY and FYNNEI. The CDR3 loop reads CASSGRSQRADTQYF. The CDR3, as DNA: TGTGCCAGCAGTGGTAGATCACAGAGAGCAGATACGCAGTATTTT.

The rearrangement links TRBV7-3 to TRBJ2-3; 7 bases match TRBD2. V shed 2 bases, J shed 1 base, and the junction held 12 bases outside the gene matches. Germline CDR1 SGHTA, CDR2 FQGTGA. The length of the CDR3 is 18 residues. CDR3 loop: CASSLSFGGEGGTDTQYF. The DNA of the CDR3 is TGTGCCAGCAGCTTATCTTTTGGGGGGGAAGGAGGCACAGATACGCAGTATTTT.

Only a few counts were recorded for this clone. This chain uses TRBV28 with TRBJ2-1, with D possibly TRBD2 on 6 matching bases. Trimming cost V 7 bases and J 0 bases, with 16 bases left between them. Germline values: CDR1 MDHEN, CDR2 SYDVKM. The CDR3 runs to 16 residues. CDR3: CASNLEGGASYNEQFF. DNA for the CDR3: TGTGCCAGCAACCTCGAGGGAGGTGCCTCCTACAATGAGCAGTTCTTC.

This clone was observed once. This chain joins TRBV9 and TRBJ2-2; 10 nucleotides agree with TRBD1. This CDR3 has 17 residues. V gave up 2 bases and J gave up 1 base; unmatched junction bases: 5. The germline V gene encodes CDR1 SGDLS and CDR2 YYNGEE. The CDR3 reads CASSVDRGPKNTGELFF. The CDR3 coding sequence is TGTGCCAGCAGCGTCGACAGGGGGCCCAAGAACACCGGGGAGCTGTTTTTT.

The CDR3 DNA sequence: TGTGCCAGTAGTATCCTCCAGGACAGGGTCAATCAGCCCCAGCATTTT. It specifies CASSILQDRVNQPQHF. The chain is built from TRBV19 and TRBJ1-5; 8 bases line up with TRBD1. J lost 3 bases, V lost 3 bases, and 7 bases had no gene match. The CDR3 consists of 16 residues. Germline V gene sequence: CDR1 LNHDA, CDR2 SQIVND (reference sequence).

CDR3 nucleotides: TGTGCCAGCAGTTTCGACGTCCTAGCGGAGACCTACAATGAGCAGTTCTTC. It translates to CASSFDVLAETYNEQFF. The chain couples TRBV28 to TRBJ2-1, with 7 bases aligning to TRBD2. CDR1 and CDR2 from the germline V gene are MDHEN and SYDVKM. Unmatched junction bases numbered 10, after V lost 3 bases and J lost 2 bases. This CDR3 spans 17 amino acids.

The rearrangement links TRBV7-7 to TRBJ2-6, with D unclear. The CDR3 has 13 residues. V gave up 6 bases and J gave up 2 bases, with 5 bases separating them. Germline values: CDR1 SSHAT, CDR2 FNYEAQ (reference sequence). The chain's CDR3 is CASSGPGANVLTF. CDR3 DNA sequence: TGTGCCAGCAGTGGGCCTGGGGCCAACGTCCTGACTTTC.

This rearrangement joins TRBV19 to TRBJ2-1; the match to TRBD2 covers 10 bases. The CDR3 extends over 14 amino acids. Trimming at V came to 8 bases and at J to 3 bases, leaving 4 bases not matched to a gene. CDR1 and CDR2 from the germline V gene are LNHDA and SQIVND (reference sequence). This CDR3 is CASSSGRVYNEQFF. In DNA, the CDR3 is TGTGCCAGTTCCAGCGGGAGGGTCTACAATGAGCAGTTCTTC.

Details on this clone: A read error may account for a junction end that differs from germline. The chain recombines TRBV28 with TRBJ2-7; D may be TRBD2 (6 bases). This CDR3 contains 13 residues. From germline, CDR1 is MDHEN and CDR2 SYDVKM. Written as DNA, the CDR3 is TGTGCCAGCAGTTTTACACGGGAGTACGGGCAGTACTTC. This gives the protein CASSFTREYGQYF.

V gene TRBV11-2 combines with J gene TRBJ2-7, with TRBD1 as a possible D gene (5 bases). Trimming took off 1 base at V and 0 bases at J, with 10 bases between the two ends. The germline gives CDR1 SGHAT, CDR2 FQNNGV. This CDR3 comprises 15 residues. CDR3 loop: CASSLARASSYEQYF. The CDR3 DNA is TGTGCCAGCAGCTTAGCCAGGGCAAGCTCCTACGAGCAGTACTTC.

As for this clone: An end of the junction does not agree with germline; a read error may underlie this. V and J are TRBV7-9 and TRBJ2-7, with a tentative D call TRBD1 (6 bases). The CDR3 runs to 17 residues. In germline, CDR1 is SEHNR, CDR2 FQNEAQ (reference sequence). The CDR3 DNA reads as TGTTCCAGCAGCTTCACGACAGGCTCTTACCTGTCCTACGAGCAGTACTTC. Its translation: CSSSFTTGSYLSYEQYF.